The 15 T cell receptor beta chains given below trace back to one sample, sequenced in a study of PD-1 blockade in classical Hodgkin lymphoma. The data were produced by immunoSEQ multiplex PCR, yet TCRdb's version contains in-frame clones alone and is incomplete. The sample has about 25,000 clones, 80% seen once. This sample's time point: cycle 4 day 1 (C4D1), after less than seven weeks of nivolumab. All patients experienced relapse after autologous stem cell transplantation, and brentuximab vedotin exposure was variable. Thawed PBMCs underwent magnetic negative selection to yield purified CD4+ T cells. Sample: CD4+ T cells from blood, taken before the fourth cycle of nivolumab. The receptors come from a human donor with classical Hodgkin lymphoma.

The CDR3 DNA follows: TGTGCCGTTGGGGTATACGACACCGGGGAGCTGTTTTTT. As protein: CAVGVYDTGELFF. This chain joins TRBV19 and TRBJ2-2, with D uncertain. The CDR3 runs to 13 residues. Trimming removed 11 bases at V and 3 bases at J, with 13 bases between. From germline, CDR1 is LNHDA and CDR2 SQIVND (reference sequence).

The V gene is TRBV5-4, the J gene TRBJ2-5; TRBD2 agrees at 9 bases. The CDR3 has 16 amino acids. Per the germline V gene, CDR1 is SGHNT and CDR2 is YYREEE (reference sequence). V dropped 1 base and J dropped 0; count of bases not matched to a gene: 4. The CDR3 here is CASSLKASGDQETQYF. CDR3 nucleotide sequence: TGTGCCAGCAGCTTGAAGGCTAGCGGGGACCAAGAGACCCAGTACTTC. Based on the CDR3 plus reference TRBV5-4 and TRBJ2-5, the full variable domain is ETGVTQSPTHLIKTRGQQVTLRCSSQSGHNTVSWYQQALGQGPQFIFQYYREEENGRGNFPPRFSGLQFPNYSSELNVNALELDDSALYLCASSLKASGDQETQYFGPGTRLLVL.

CDR3 amino acids: CASSQDHGTTNEKLFF. CDR3 nucleotide sequence: TGCGCCAGCAGCCAAGATCACGGCACAACTAATGAAAAACTGTTTTTT. V usage is TRBV4-3 and J usage is TRBJ1-4; D gene uncertain. Germline V gene lookup returns CDR1 LGHNA and CDR2 YSLEER. V was trimmed by 0 bases and J by 0 bases, leaving 8 bases between them. The CDR3 is made up of 16 amino acids.

The V gene is TRBV7-7, the J gene TRBJ1-4, with a weak D call TRBD1 (5 bases). V was pared by 1 base and J by 8 bases, with 14 bases between. This CDR3 contains 15 residues. CDR1 SSHAT and CDR2 FNYEAQ come from the germline V gene (reference sequence). The CDR3 protein is CASSLVGGENEKLFF. The CDR3, as DNA: TGTGCCAGCAGCTTAGTCGGGGGGGAAAACGAAAAACTGTTTTTT.

This rearrangement joins TRBV20-1 to TRBJ2-7; tentative D call: TRBD2 (6 bases). V was pared by 7 bases and J by 3 bases, with 10 bases between. CDR3 size: 11 residues. CDR1 is DFQATT and CDR2 is SNEGSKA in the germline V gene (reference sequence). CDR3 sequence (DNA): TGCAGTGTTCTAGCGCTCTACGAGCAGTACTTC. Translating gives CSVLALYEQYF.

This sequence joins TRBV4-3 and TRBJ2-5; 9 bases fit TRBD2. This CDR3 region has 18 residues. Trimming at V came to 3 bases and at J to 5 bases, leaving 16 bases not matched to a gene. Germline V gene lookup returns CDR1 LGHNA and CDR2 YSLEER. CDR3 in DNA: TGCGCCAGCAGCCAGGAAATGGAGCGGGGGGTCCGCTTGGAGACCCAGTACTTC. It specifies CASSQEMERGVRLETQYF.

The chain combines TRBV9 with TRBJ1-2, with D uncertain. V was cut by 0 bases and J by 3 bases, with 6 bases left in between. CDR1 is SGDLS and CDR2 is YYNGEE in the germline V gene. This CDR3 has 13 amino acids. The CDR3 sequence is CASSVGNHYGYTF. The CDR3 DNA follows: TGTGCCAGCAGCGTAGGAAATCACTATGGCTACACCTTC.

This clone was observed a handful of times. The chain uses TRBV29-1 and TRBJ1-2; perhaps TRBD1 as D (5 bases). CDR1 is SQVTM and CDR2 is ANQGSEA in the germline V gene. With 2 bases removed from V and 4 bases from J, the gap between germline ends came to 8 bases. The CDR3 length is 12 residues. Here the CDR3 DNA reads TGCAGCGTTGAATCAGGGATCTATGGCTACACCTTC. Translating gives CSVESGIYGYTF.

The V gene is TRBV4-2, the J gene TRBJ1-2; a possible D gene is TRBD1 (5 bases). The germline CDR1 and CDR2 sequences are LGHNA and YNFKEQ. This CDR3 has 14 amino acids. Between the trimmed V and J ends, which lost 3 bases and 8 bases, there was a span of 16 bases. The CDR3 bases are TGTGCCAGCAGCCAGGGGCCCACGGGCGGAGGCTACACCTTC. As protein: CASSQGPTGGGYTF.

The genes are TRBV7-2 and TRBJ1-5; D not resolved. This CDR3 spans 13 amino acids. V was cut by 4 bases and J by 6 bases, with 10 bases left in between. Germline assignment: CDR1 SGHTA and CDR2 FQGNSA. The CDR3 coding sequence is TGTGCCAGCAGCTACATTGGTATTCAGCCCCAGCATTTT. Its translation is CASSYIGIQPQHF.

The V and J genes are TRBV18 and TRBJ1-6, with TRBD1 matching over 8 bases. The V and J ends lost 0 bases and 11 bases, in that order; junction bases with no gene match: 12. CDR3 length: 17 residues. Germline V gene sequence: CDR1 KGHSH, CDR2 LQKENI. The chain's CDR3 is CASSPPTGGPLGPPLHF. The CDR3 DNA sequence: TGTGCCAGCTCACCACCCACAGGGGGTCCTCTCGGGCCACCCCTCCACTTT.

This chain links TRBV6-4 with TRBJ2-7, with TRBD2 matching over 13 bases. The CDR3 is 15 residues long. Germline trimming cut 3 bases from V and 3 bases from J; bases unmatched to any gene: 2. The germline CDR1 and CDR2 sequences are MRHNA and SNTAGT. CDR3 loop: CASSELAGGIYEQYF. The DNA of the CDR3 is TGTGCCAGCAGTGAACTAGCGGGGGGGATCTACGAGCAGTACTTC.

This chain uses TRBV19 with TRBJ2-2; TRBD2 aligns across 9 bases. The trim removed 7 bases at V and 4 bases at J, leaving 10 bases unmatched. This CDR3 has 16 residues. CDR1 and CDR2 (germline): LNHDA, SQIVND (reference sequence). CDR3 in amino acids: CASTTGLAGTTGELFF. The CDR3 nucleotides are TGTGCCAGTACCACCGGCCTAGCGGGGACCACCGGGGAGCTGTTTTTT.

The chain joins TRBV5-6 to TRBJ1-2; possibly TRBD1 for D (6 bases). V shed 1 base and J shed 8 bases, with 15 bases lying between them. Germline CDR1 is SGHDT and CDR2 is YYEEEE. This CDR3 is 14 amino acids long. The DNA of the CDR3 is TGTGCCAGCAGCTTGAACCTTCAGGGGATCGGCTACACCTTC. Encoded protein: CASSLNLQGIGYTF.

V is TRBV7-7 and J is TRBJ2-5; 10 positions agree with TRBD2. V dropped 5 bases and J dropped 4; count of bases not matched to a gene: 10. Germline CDR1 and CDR2: SSHAT and FNYEAQ (reference sequence). The CDR3 runs to 16 residues. CDR3 sequence reads: CASSHGTSDGRETQYF. The DNA of the CDR3 is TGTGCCAGCAGCCATGGGACTAGCGATGGACGAGAGACCCAGTACTTC.